What follows are 30 T cell receptor beta chains derived from one specimen sequenced in a study of cytomegalovirus exposure and HLA in healthy donors. 60 Vbeta and 13 Jbeta primers were used in PCR. Sequencing was performed with immunoSEQ multiplex PCR; in TCRdb, only in-frame clones are kept and a portion is missing. This table has about 130,000 clones, roughly 78% appearing once. What was sequenced was PBMCs. Receptor source: a man aged 25 to 40 in good health and CMV-seronegative.

The genes are TRBV7-3 and TRBJ2-2; TRBD1 aligns across 7 bases. Germline V gene sequence: CDR1 SGHTA, CDR2 FQGTGA. This CDR3 contains 16 residues. Germline trimming cut 10 bases from V and 0 bases from J; bases unmatched to any gene: 11. CDR3 region: CAKGDSAPTNTGELFF. CDR3 nucleotide sequence: TGTGCCAAGGGGGACAGCGCCCCGACGAACACCGGGGAGCTGTTTTTT.

The chain combines TRBV2 with TRBJ2-1, with 9 bases lining up with TRBD2. Trimming cost V 4 bases and J 9 bases; bases outside gene matches: 13. CDR1 and CDR2 from the germline V gene are SNHLY and FYNNEI. The CDR3 totals 16 residues. In DNA form, the CDR3 reads TGTGCCAGCAGTGTTTCCAGCGGGAGGATGTCGGGTGAGCAGTTCTTC. It specifies CASSVSSGRMSGEQFF.

The V call is TRBV5-4, the J call TRBJ2-7; possible D gene TRBD2, 6 bases. Germline CDR1 reads SGHNT; CDR2 reads YYREEE (reference sequence). The CDR3 runs to 14 residues. Trimming cost V 3 bases and J 0 bases, with 10 bases left between them. As DNA, the CDR3 is TGTGCCAGCAGCTCGGGACTTAGCTCCTACGAGCAGTACTTC. Residues: CASSSGLSSYEQYF.

The rearrangement uses TRBV7-9 and TRBJ1-1, with TRBD1 as a possible D gene (6 bases). V shed 5 bases and J shed 6 bases, with 16 bases lying between them. The germline gives CDR1 SEHNR, CDR2 FQNEAQ (reference sequence). The CDR3 spans 14 residues. The CDR3 DNA is TGTGCCAGCAGCCAAGTACACAGGGCCCCTGAAGCTTTCTTT. Amino acids: CASSQVHRAPEAFF.

This chain uses TRBV19 with TRBJ2-4, with TRBD1 matching 9 bases. The CDR3 runs 14 residues. The V gene end was trimmed by 5 bases and the J gene end by 7 bases; junction bases not matched to a gene: 6. CDR1 and CDR2 (germline): LNHDA, SQIVND (reference sequence). CDR3 protein: CASSAGTGHNIQYF. The CDR3 DNA reads TGTGCCAGTAGTGCAGGGACAGGGCATAACATTCAGTACTTC.

The chain recombines TRBV4-1 with TRBJ1-2; 7 bases are a match to TRBD1. This CDR3 contains 15 residues. V trimming: 0 bases; J trimming: 4 bases; junction bases outside the gene matches: 5. The germline CDR1 and CDR2 sequences are MGHRA and YSYEKL. CDR3 sequence reads: CASSQEDRQTYGYTF. The CDR3 bases are TGCGCCAGCAGCCAAGAGGACAGGCAAACCTATGGCTACACCTTC.

This clone appeared a few times. This chain joins TRBV6-5 and TRBJ2-7; D may be TRBD2 (6 bases). V shed 6 bases and J shed 2 bases, with 11 bases lying between them. The CDR3 consists of 13 residues. Germline V gives CDR1 MNHEY, CDR2 SVGAGI. The CDR3 loop is CASRERATYEQYF. DNA for the CDR3: TGTGCCAGCAGAGAGCGGGCGACCTACGAGCAGTACTTC.

The chain combines TRBV2 with TRBJ1-2; D remains unclear. This CDR3 has 15 residues. The ends were cut back, 0 bases at V and 6 bases at J, with 14 bases in the middle. The germline gives CDR1 SNHLY, CDR2 FYNNEI. CDR3 DNA: TGTGCCAGCAGTGAAGCGGAGCCTTATCGGGATGGCTACACCTTC. It yields the protein CASSEAEPYRDGYTF. Combining the CDR3 with reference TRBV2 and TRBJ1-2 gives the whole variable domain EPEVTQTPSHQVTQMGQEVILRCVPISNHLYFYWYRQILGQKVEFLVSFYNNEISEKSEIFDDQFSVERPDGSNFTLKIRSTKLEDSAMYFCASSEAEPYRDGYTFGSGTRLTVV.

The chain couples TRBV10-3 to TRBJ2-7, with 12 nucleotides matching TRBD1. The V gene end was trimmed by 6 bases and the J gene end by 5 bases; junction bases not matched to a gene: 5. The CDR3 contains 14 residues. Germline CDR1 is ENHRY and CDR2 is SYGVKD. CDR3 in amino acids: CAISGTGGENEQYF. The CDR3 nucleotides are TGTGCCATCAGCGGGACAGGGGGCGAAAACGAGCAGTACTTC.

V usage is TRBV7-9 and J usage is TRBJ2-2; D gene ambiguous. Trimming pared 4 bases from V and 6 bases from J, leaving 6 bases between. The CDR3 has 12 residues. Germline V gene data show CDR1 as SEHNR and CDR2 as FQNEAQ (reference sequence). The CDR3 region is CASSSPAGELFF. DNA of the CDR3: TGTGCCAGCAGCTCCCCTGCCGGGGAGCTGTTTTTT.

The rearrangement links TRBV7-6 to TRBJ2-3, with TRBD2 as a possible D gene (5 bases). Trimming took off 6 bases at V and 0 bases at J, with 13 bases between the two ends. The germline V gene has CDR1 SGHVS and CDR2 FNYEAQ. This CDR3 spans 15 amino acids. CDR3 region: CASRPFKRSTDTQYF. Written as DNA, the CDR3 is TGTGCCAGCAGACCCTTTAAGCGGAGCACAGATACGCAGTATTTT.

The chain recombines TRBV6-6 with TRBJ1-6; 8 nucleotides line up with TRBD1. Trimming cost V 9 bases and J 8 bases; bases outside gene matches: 12. The CDR3 runs to 15 residues. Germline V gene sequence: CDR1 MNHNY, CDR2 SVGAGI (reference sequence). CDR3 residues: CASSHRTGNDSPLHF. CDR3 sequence (DNA): TGTGCCAGTAGTCACCGGACAGGGAACGATTCACCCCTCCACTTT.

The V call is TRBV27, the J call TRBJ2-3; 10 bases are a match to TRBD2. Trimming cost V 3 bases and J 9 bases; bases outside gene matches: 9. The CDR3 is 15 residues long. The germline CDR1 and CDR2 sequences are MNHEY and SMNVEV (reference sequence). The CDR3 nucleotides read TGTGCCAGCAGTTTCCTAGCGGGAGCGGGGCAAACGCAGTATTTT. This sequence encodes CASSFLAGAGQTQYF.

The V gene is TRBV7-9, the J gene TRBJ2-7; D may be TRBD2 (6 bases). The V gene's germline CDR1 is SEHNR and CDR2 FQNEAQ (reference sequence). V was cut by 5 bases and J by 2 bases, with 16 bases left in between. There are 15 residues in the CDR3. The CDR3 protein is CASSPGAGGAYEQYF. The CDR3 region has the DNA TGTGCCAGCAGCCCCGGGGCAGGAGGGGCCTACGAGCAGTACTTC.

A single count supports this clone. This chain connects TRBV27 to TRBJ2-7; D call uncertain. CDR3 length: 13 amino acids. Germline-derived CDR1 and CDR2 are MNHEY and SMNVEV (reference sequence). Trimming cost V 3 bases and J 2 bases, with 8 bases left between them. CDR3 in amino acids: CASSLGSTYEQYF. The CDR3 region has the DNA TGTGCCAGCAGTTTGGGCAGCACCTACGAGCAGTACTTC.

The chain links TRBV28 to TRBJ2-5; a possible D gene is TRBD2 (6 bases). Trimming stripped 7 bases from V and 7 bases from J, with 16 bases between. The CDR3 is 13 residues long. Germline assignment: CDR1 MDHEN and CDR2 SYDVKM. The CDR3 here is CASTELLGGTQYF. CDR3 DNA sequence: TGTGCCAGCACCGAACTTCTCGGGGGGACCCAGTACTTC.

CDR3 in amino acids: CASSGGQGRYGYTF. In DNA, the CDR3 is TGTGCCAGCAGCGGGGGACAGGGGCGGTATGGCTACACCTTC. This chain joins TRBV14 and TRBJ1-2, with 10 positions matching TRBD1. J was trimmed by 5 bases and V by 5 bases; bases with no gene match: 5. CDR3 length equals 14 residues. Germline V CDR1 and CDR2: SGHDN, FVKESK.

The gene calls are TRBV6-1 and TRBJ1-1; D is perhaps TRBD1 (5 bases). The germline CDR1 and CDR2 sequences are MNHNS and SASEGT. This CDR3 is 15 amino acids long. Trimming took off 1 base at V and 2 bases at J, with 11 bases between the two ends. CDR3 DNA: TGTGCCAGCAGTGAAGAAGGGGCAGGTAACACTGAAGCTTTCTTT. Translating gives CASSEEGAGNTEAFF.

The rearrangement uses TRBV29-1 and TRBJ2-5; D unresolved. CDR3 size: 13 residues. Germline CDR1 is SQVTM and CDR2 is ANQGSEA. V was trimmed by 4 bases and J by 1 base, leaving 10 bases between them. The CDR3 protein is CSVVRHLQETQYF. The CDR3 region has the DNA TGCAGCGTTGTGAGGCATCTCCAAGAGACCCAGTACTTC. Full variable domain (missing parts from reference TRBV29-1 and TRBJ2-5): SAVISQKPSRDICQRGTSLTIQCQVDSQVTMMFWYRQQPGQSLTLIATANQGSEATYESGFVIDKFPISRPNLTFSTLTVSNMSPEDSSIYLCSVVRHLQETQYFGPGTRLLVL.

This rearrangement joins TRBV5-1 to TRBJ2-4; TRBD2 agrees at 10 bases. The CDR3 has 14 amino acids. J was trimmed by 7 bases and V by 3 bases; bases with no gene match: 4. Germline assignment: CDR1 SGHRS and CDR2 YFSETQ. The CDR3: CASSSSGSGNIQYF. DNA for the CDR3: TGCGCCAGCAGCTCTAGCGGGAGCGGGAACATTCAGTACTTC.

The rearrangement links TRBV21-1 to TRBJ2-5; TRBD1 is the table's D call, not checked against the DNA. TRBV21-1 is reported as a pseudogene. CDR3 length equals 19 residues. CDR3 bases: TGTGCCAGCAGCATTGGGGACAGGGCCAAACAAAAATCGGGAGAGACCCAGTACTTC. Translating gives CASSIGDRAKQKSGETQYF.

The rearrangement links TRBV6-1 to TRBJ2-6; D is ambiguous. CDR3 length: 13 residues. Germline V CDR1 and CDR2: MNHNS, SASEGT. The V end lost 6 bases, the J end lost 1 base, and 4 bases lay between the germline ends. The CDR3 is CASSTSGANVLTF. In DNA form, the CDR3 reads TGTGCCAGCAGCACATCTGGGGCCAACGTCCTGACTTTC.

The chain uses TRBV5-6 and TRBJ2-5; perhaps TRBD2 as D (7 bases). There are 15 residues in the CDR3. Between the trimmed V and J ends, which lost 4 bases and 2 bases, there was a span of 15 bases. Per the germline V gene, CDR1 is SGHDT and CDR2 is YYEEEE. CDR3 amino acids: CASSPPGGFQETQYF. DNA of the CDR3: TGTGCCAGCAGCCCCCCGGGGGGCTTTCAAGAGACCCAGTACTTC.

The rearrangement links TRBV7-9 to TRBJ1-2; D is uncertain. Germline V lookup: CDR1 SEHNR, CDR2 FQNEAQ (reference sequence). The CDR3 length is 14 residues. The germline V and J ends were trimmed by 6 bases and 2 bases, with 13 bases remaining between them. CDR3 DNA sequence: TGTGCCAGCAGTCCATCCGGAGGAAACTATGGCTACACCTTC. This sequence encodes CASSPSGGNYGYTF.

The chain couples TRBV30 to TRBJ2-5, with a weak D call TRBD2 (5 bases). The CDR3 spans 15 residues. Germline V CDR1 and CDR2: GTSNPN, SVGIG (reference sequence). V was trimmed by 5 bases and J by 5 bases, leaving 21 bases between them. The CDR3 is CAWDHRRGGGETQYF. CDR3 DNA sequence: TGTGCCTGGGACCATCGCCGAGGAGGTGGGGAGACCCAGTACTTC.

This chain uses TRBV7-2 with TRBJ2-3; TRBD2 matches 9 bases. J lost 1 base, V lost 1 base, and 6 bases had no gene match. The CDR3 spans 17 residues. Germline values: CDR1 SGHTA, CDR2 FQGNSA. CDR3 sequence reads: CASSLVPSGTGTDTQYF. The CDR3 DNA is TGTGCCAGCAGCTTAGTACCTAGCGGGACGGGCACAGATACGCAGTATTTT.

The CDR3 protein is CASRKTRGNTEAFF. The CDR3 coding sequence is TGTGCCAGCAGGAAAACCAGGGGGAACACTGAAGCTTTCTTT. The chain employs TRBV6-1 and TRBJ1-1, with a possible D match to TRBD1 (6 bases). The CDR3 is made up of 14 amino acids. Trimming removed 6 bases at V and 1 base at J, with 12 bases between. Germline assignment: CDR1 MNHNS and CDR2 SASEGT.

The chain joins TRBV7-9 to TRBJ1-2; 7 nucleotides align to TRBD1. The junction had 27 bases not matched to a gene; V was cut back by 10 bases and J by 7 bases. The V gene's germline CDR1 is SEHNR and CDR2 FQNEAQ (reference sequence). This CDR3 spans 18 amino acids. This chain's CDR3 is CANEKNRGAKAKGLGYTF. The CDR3 bases are TGTGCCAACGAGAAGAACAGGGGCGCGAAGGCGAAGGGCCTTGGCTACACCTTC.

This rearrangement joins TRBV6-1 to TRBJ2-3; D is ambiguous. V shed 1 base and J shed 6 bases, with 17 bases lying between them. Germline V gene data show CDR1 as MNHNS and CDR2 as SASEGT. This CDR3 is 16 amino acids long. The CDR3 protein is CASSEGAWANSDTQYF. CDR3 sequence (DNA): TGTGCCAGCAGTGAAGGGGCTTGGGCTAATTCCGATACGCAGTATTTT.

The genes are TRBV29-1 and TRBJ1-2; D possibly corresponds to TRBD1 (6 bases). This CDR3 is built from 16 residues. The V and J ends lost 1 base and 1 base respectively, with 16 bases between them. Germline V gene data show CDR1 as SQVTM and CDR2 as ANQGSEA. The CDR3 protein is CSVEGTWTEFNYGYTF. For the CDR3, the DNA is TGCAGCGTTGAAGGGACCTGGACAGAGTTTAACTATGGCTACACCTTC.